The 18 T cell receptor beta chains below were found in one sample sequenced in a study of patients and donors after allogeneic stem cell transplantation. TCRdb fed the RT-PCR reads into MiXCR, producing one record per CDR3 protein. The sample shows some 960,000 distinct CDR3 sequences, roughly 18% of them seen only once. The material sequenced was blood, either unsorted or a sorted T cell fraction (not recorded which). All receptors come from a human donor who was either an allogeneic HSCT recipient or a stem cell or donor lymphocyte infusion donor (not recorded which). It is not recorded whose cells these are; they may come from a transplant donor.

The chain links TRBV20-1 to TRBJ2-3, with TRBD2 identical over 10 bases. With 5 bases clipped from V and 3 bases from J, the junction kept 11 bases outside the gene matches. CDR3 size: 16 residues. The germline V gene encodes CDR1 DFQATT and CDR2 SNEGSKA (reference sequence). The CDR3, as DNA: TGCAGTGCTCCGCGGACTAGCGGTGCCCTGACAGATACGCAGTATTTT. It translates to CSAPRTSGALTDTQYF.

The genes are TRBV12-3 or TRBV12-4 and TRBJ2-1, with TRBD2 matching over 9 bases. V gave up 1 base and J gave up 9 bases; unmatched junction bases: 7. CDR3 length: 15 amino acids. The CDR3 loop reads CASSLVASGEGEQFF. CDR3 in DNA: TGTGCCAGCAGTTTAGTGGCTAGCGGGGAGGGTGAGCAGTTCTTC.

The rearrangement uses TRBV20-1 and TRBJ2-3, with D tentatively TRBD2 (7 bases). V lost 6 bases, J lost 4 bases, and 14 bases lay in between. Germline V gene lookup returns CDR1 DFQATT and CDR2 SNEGSKA (reference sequence). The CDR3 covers 13 residues. CDR3 region: CSAMGGGSDTQYF. CDR3 nucleotide sequence: TGCAGTGCCATGGGGGGGGGCTCAGATACGCAGTATTTT.

This sequence joins TRBV4-1 and TRBJ2-3; possibly TRBD1 or TRBD2 for D (6 bases each). Germline assignment: CDR1 MGHRA and CDR2 YSYEKL. Trimming removed 4 bases from V and 0 bases from J, with 14 bases in between. The CDR3 runs to 16 residues. As DNA, the CDR3 is TGCGCCAGCAGCCTGGGGGGCGAAACTAGCACAGATACGCAGTATTTT. It codes for CASSLGGETSTDTQYF.

The chain links TRBV3-1 to TRBJ2-1, with TRBD1 matching 9 bases. V was pared by 4 bases and J by 7 bases, with 2 bases of the junction left unmatched. The CDR3 length is 13 residues. CDR1 LGHDT and CDR2 YNNKEL come from the germline V gene (reference sequence). CDR3 sequence reads: CASSRGQGNEQFF. The CDR3 bases are TGTGCCAGCAGCCGCGGACAGGGGAATGAGCAGTTCTTC.

The chain carries TRBV27 and TRBJ2-7; D possibly corresponds to TRBD2 (6 bases). V lost 2 bases, J lost 5 bases, and 16 bases lay in between. There are 15 residues in the CDR3. The germline V gene encodes CDR1 MNHEY and CDR2 SMNVEV (reference sequence). The CDR3 DNA follows: TGTGCCAGCAGTTTAGGAGGGTGGGGCCCCGACGAGCAGTACTTC. Its protein product is CASSLGGWGPDEQYF.

Only one count was recorded for this clonotype. It is likely a read error, because the conserved phenylalanine at the end of the CDR3 is missing. This chain joins TRBV14 and TRBJ1-6; TRBD1 might be the D (6 bases). Per germline, CDR1 SGHDN and CDR2 FVKESK. Between the trimmed V and J ends, which lost 4 bases and 5 bases, there was a span of 9 bases. CDR3 length equals 14 residues. CDR3 sequence: CASSRGQNNSPLHI. The CDR3 nucleotides read TGTGCCAGCAGCCGGGGGCAGAATAATTCACCCCTCCACATT.

The rearrangement links TRBV5-1 to TRBJ2-1; 9 bases map to TRBD2. J was trimmed by 5 bases and V by 4 bases; bases with no gene match: 7. The CDR3 is made up of 15 amino acids. In germline, CDR1 is SGHRS, CDR2 YFSETQ. For the CDR3, the DNA is TGCGCCAGCAGCCAGCGGGGGGCCCTCCACAATGAGCAGTTCTTC. It yields the protein CASSQRGALHNEQFF.

The count of this clonotype is one. The CDR3 nucleotides read TGTGCCAGCAGGAATCGAGGGGGAACGAACACTGAAGCTTTCTTT. Its protein product is CASRNRGGTNTEAFF. The chain combines TRBV2 with TRBJ1-1; D is perhaps TRBD1 (6 bases). Germline CDR1 and CDR2: SNHLY and FYNNEI. CDR3 length: 15 residues. Trimming shortened V by 6 bases and J by 1 base, and 15 bases separated the two germline ends. Drawing the rest from reference TRBV2 and TRBJ1-1, the complete variable domain is EPEVTQTPSHQVTQMGQEVILRCVPISNHLYFYWYRQILGQKVEFLVSFYNNEISEKSEIFDDQFSVERPDGSNFTLKIRSTKLEDSAMYFCASRNRGGTNTEAFFGQGTRLTVV.

This sequence joins TRBV20-1 and TRBJ2-7; tentatively, D is TRBD1 or TRBD2 (5 bases each). There are 14 residues in the CDR3. V gave up 1 base and J gave up 7 bases, with 17 bases separating them. CDR1 DFQATT and CDR2 SNEGSKA come from the germline V gene (reference sequence). The CDR3 nucleotides read TGCAGTGCTAGAGGGGGGACCCGGCCCAAGGAGCAGTACTTC. Translating gives CSARGGTRPKEQYF.

At least ten counts were recorded for this clonotype. This chain links TRBV12-3 or TRBV12-4 with TRBJ1-5; D is possibly TRBD1 (5 bases). Deletions cut 5 bases from V and 3 bases from J, with 14 bases between. CDR3 length: 15 amino acids. CDR3 loop: CASSGRTGTNQPQHF. DNA of the CDR3: TGTGCCAGCAGTGGGAGGACGGGGACCAATCAGCCCCAGCATTTT.

V and J are TRBV10-3 and TRBJ2-1; TRBD2 is a possible D gene (6 bases). Germline CDR1 ENHRY, CDR2 SYGVKD. Deletions cut 0 bases from V and 7 bases from J, with 22 bases between. CDR3 length: 18 residues. The CDR3 sequence is CAISESIPGLGKMNEQFF. The CDR3 DNA sequence: TGTGCCATCAGTGAGTCGATACCGGGACTTGGAAAAATGAATGAGCAGTTCTTC.

This clonotype was found a few times. The chain uses TRBV7-9 and TRBJ1-2; 7 bases line up with TRBD1. From germline, CDR1 is SEHNR and CDR2 FQNEAQ (reference sequence). The CDR3 extends over 15 amino acids. The trim removed 4 bases at V and 4 bases at J, leaving 9 bases unmatched. This CDR3 reads CASSSSRGSVYGYTF. DNA for the CDR3: TGTGCCAGCAGCTCTTCCAGGGGGTCGGTCTATGGCTACACCTTC.

The chain couples TRBV7-2 to TRBJ2-1; D is perhaps TRBD1 (5 bases). The germline V gene encodes CDR1 SGHTA and CDR2 FQGNSA. V shed 1 base and J shed 6 bases, with 16 bases lying between them. CDR3 length: 16 amino acids. CDR3: CASSLDRRQRPNEQFF. CDR3 coding DNA: TGTGCCAGCAGCTTAGACCGCCGACAGCGCCCCAATGAGCAGTTCTTC.

The genes are TRBV12-3 or TRBV12-4 and TRBJ2-1; TRBD2 matches at 13 bases. Unmatched junction bases numbered 11, after V lost 4 bases and J lost 5 bases. The CDR3 is 18 residues long. CDR3 in amino acids: CASSSRTSGGPDDNEQFF. The CDR3 DNA sequence: TGTGCCAGCAGTTCACGGACTAGCGGGGGCCCTGATGACAATGAGCAGTTCTTC.

This clonotype was counted only a few times. The chain is built from TRBV20-1 and TRBJ2-1; no clear D. Trimming removed 3 bases from V and 7 bases from J, with 13 bases in between. CDR1 is DFQATT, CDR2 SNEGSKA, per germline (reference sequence). This CDR3 is built from 13 residues. The CDR3 here is CSASFTQENEQFF. The DNA for the CDR3 is TGCAGTGCTAGTTTCACTCAGGAGAATGAGCAGTTCTTC.

The J gene is TRBJ1-2, the V gene TRBV7-2; 9 positions agree with TRBD1. Germline assignment: CDR1 SGHTA and CDR2 FQGNSA. Losses at the gene ends were 2 bases for V and 14 bases for J; bases not matched to a gene: 15. The CDR3 contains 15 residues. The CDR3 here is CASSLRAGTGSWLTF. CDR3 in DNA: TGTGCCAGCAGCTTAAGGGCCGGGACAGGGAGTTGGTTAACCTTC.

The chain joins TRBV7-8 to TRBJ1-1; D is uncertain. The V end was cut by 6 bases, the J end by 4 bases, with 15 bases between. CDR1 and CDR2 from the germline V gene are SGHVS and FQNEAQ. This CDR3 region has 14 residues. CDR3 amino acids: CASRSPYVGTEAFF. CDR3 sequence (DNA): TGTGCCAGCAGGTCACCTTATGTTGGCACTGAAGCTTTCTTT.